These 21 T cell receptor beta chains share one sample of origin, sequenced in a study of Graves' ophthalmopathy and Graves' hyperthyroidism. Amplification targeted the TCR beta CDR3 regions, with RNA transcripts as the source material. Amplification began with first-round RT-PCR using HTBI primers, then second-round multiplex PCR was performed. TCRdb reprocessed the multiplex PCR reads via MiXCR and lists one record per CDR3 protein. The sample contains about 500,000 distinct CDR3 sequences, 35% to 45% of which appear only once. The sequenced sample consisted of peripheral blood or thyroid tissue (not recorded which). The source of these receptors is an adult man with Graves' hyperthyroidism.

The chain recombines TRBV2 with TRBJ1-5, with D possibly TRBD1 on 5 matching bases. Germline CDR1 and CDR2: SNHLY and FYNNEI. Trimming removed 10 bases at V and 5 bases at J, with 30 bases between. The CDR3 covers 18 residues. The CDR3 sequence: CAIRIGDLGTVLDQPQHF. The CDR3 nucleotides are TGTGCCATCAGAATTGGTGATCTGGGGACGGTTTTAGATCAGCCCCAGCATTTT. Drawing the rest from reference TRBV2 and TRBJ1-5, the complete variable domain is EPEVTQTPSHQVTQMGQEVILRCVPISNHLYFYWYRQILGQKVEFLVSFYNNEISEKSEIFDDQFSVERPDGSNFTLKIRSTKLEDSAMYFCAIRIGDLGTVLDQPQHFGDGTRLSIL.

This chain connects TRBV18 to TRBJ2-5; D might be TRBD2 (6 bases). The CDR3 loop spans 15 amino acids. Germline CDR1 and CDR2: KGHSH and LQKENI. With 2 bases removed from V and 4 bases from J, the gap between germline ends came to 14 bases. The CDR3 protein is CASSPEGGGSETQYF. The CDR3 coding sequence is TGTGCCAGCTCACCAGAAGGAGGAGGGTCAGAGACCCAGTACTTC. The variable domain in full, completed from reference TRBV18 and TRBJ2-5, reads NAGVMQNPRHLVRRRGQEARLRCSPMKGHSHVYWYRQLPEEGLKFMVYLQKENIIDESGMPKERFSAEFPKEGPSILRIQQVVRGDSAAYFCASSPEGGGSETQYFGPGTRLLVL.

The chain recombines TRBV19 with TRBJ2-5; D is unclear. The end of the DNA fits TRBJ2-1 better, so the J call may be wrong. The CDR3 has 13 residues. Germline V gives CDR1 LNHDA, CDR2 SQIVND (reference sequence). In nucleotides, the CDR3 is TGTGCCAGTAGTATGCCAGGCTGGAATGAGCAGTTCTTC. Encoded protein: CASSMPGWNEQFF.

V and J are TRBV20-1 and TRBJ2-7; no clear D. The CDR3 contains 14 residues. Deletions cut 6 bases from V and 6 bases from J, with 21 bases between. Per the germline V gene, CDR1 is DFQATT and CDR2 is SNEGSKA (reference sequence). The CDR3 DNA follows: TGCAGTGCCAGCAGTCTCCGGGTGGTTGGCGAGCAGTACTTC. Translating it yields CSASSLRVVGEQYF.

As to this clonotype: One junction end disagrees with the germline gene, perhaps due to a read error. The chain employs TRBV20-1 and TRBJ2-5, with D perhaps matching TRBD2 (5 bases). Germline CDR1 and CDR2: DFQATT and SNEGSKA (reference sequence). CDR3 length: 15 amino acids. CDR3 nucleotides: TGCAGTGCCACCGACGGGGATCAGCCCCAAGAAACCCAGTACTTC. Its translation is CSATDGDQPQETQYF.

The rearrangement uses TRBV30 and TRBJ2-7; D might be TRBD1 (6 bases). This CDR3 has 14 residues. Deletions cut 5 bases from V and 4 bases from J, with 18 bases between. Germline lookup yields CDR1 GTSNPN and CDR2 SVGIG (reference sequence). The CDR3 is CAWESGRGRYEQYF. CDR3 DNA: TGTGCCTGGGAGTCCGGCAGGGGACGTTACGAGCAGTACTTC.

This rearrangement joins TRBV12-3 or TRBV12-4 to TRBJ1-5, with a possible D match to TRBD1 (6 bases). The CDR3 has 16 amino acids. V dropped 5 bases and J dropped 5 bases, with 19 bases sitting between them. The CDR3: CASSTGTQVLDQPQHF. Written as DNA, the CDR3 is TGTGCCAGCAGTACCGGGACACAGGTACTGGATCAGCCCCAGCATTTT.

This clonotype showed up just a few times. This sequence joins TRBV12-3 or TRBV12-4 and TRBJ2-5; a possible D gene is TRBD1 (6 bases). This CDR3 has 16 amino acids. V was pared by 3 bases and J by 1 base, with 15 bases between. In DNA form, the CDR3 reads TGTGCCAGCAGTTTTGGTATAGGGGGAGCCCAAGAGACCCAGTACTTC. As protein: CASSFGIGGAQETQYF.

This clonotype appeared many times. The V gene is TRBV13, the J gene TRBJ1-2; 7 nucleotides agree with TRBD1. CDR3 length: 15 amino acids. After removal of 1 base from V and 4 bases from J, the junction contained 6 bases not matched to a gene. Germline-derived CDR1 and CDR2 are PRHDT and FYEKMQ (reference sequence). The CDR3 spells CASSLATTGTYGYTF. CDR3 DNA sequence: TGTGCCAGCAGCTTAGCCACGACAGGGACCTATGGCTACACCTTC.

This clonotype was seen at least ten times. This chain links TRBV6-5 with TRBJ2-5, with 7 bases matching TRBD2. Germline V gene sequence: CDR1 MNHEY, CDR2 SVGAGI. V lost 5 bases to trimming and J lost 2 bases; unmatched junction nucleotides: 8. The CDR3 length is 15 residues. The CDR3 DNA reads TGTGCCAGCAGTAAAGCGGGGAGGTCGCAAGAGACCCAGTACTTC. Its protein is CASSKAGRSQETQYF.

This clonotype came up a few times. V is TRBV19 and J is TRBJ1-5; D is uncertain. The CDR3 covers 13 residues. Trimming pared 3 bases from V and 4 bases from J, leaving 7 bases between. The germline V gene has CDR1 LNHDA and CDR2 SQIVND (reference sequence). CDR3 amino acids: CASSINLNQPQHF. In nucleotides, the CDR3 is TGTGCCAGTAGTATCAATCTAAATCAGCCCCAGCATTTT. Drawing the rest from reference TRBV19 and TRBJ1-5, the complete variable domain is DGGITQSPKYLFRKEGQNVTLSCEQNLNHDAMYWYRQDPGQGLRLIYYSQIVNDFQKGDIAEGYSVSREKKESFPLTVTSAQKNPTAFYLCASSINLNQPQHFGDGTRLSIL.

This clonotype showed up just a few times. The rearrangement uses TRBV28 and TRBJ1-5; TRBD1 might be the D (6 bases). Looked up from germline, CDR1 is MDHEN and CDR2 is SYDVKM. V gave up 4 bases and J gave up 9 bases, with 16 bases separating them. CDR3 size: 14 residues. In nucleotides, the CDR3 is TGTGCCAGCAGTTCGGACAGCGTGATTAGGCCCCAGCATTTT. Its translation: CASSSDSVIRPQHF.

This clonotype was recorded at least ten times. The CDR3 is CSVEIRRVRRETQYF. DNA for the CDR3: TGCAGCGTTGAAATACGCAGGGTACGTCGGGAGACCCAGTACTTC. The chain carries TRBV29-1 and TRBJ2-5, with a possible D match to TRBD1 (5 bases). Germline CDR1 and CDR2: SQVTM and ANQGSEA. V lost 2 bases, J lost 5 bases, and 18 bases lay in between. The CDR3 has 15 amino acids.

This clonotype was counted at least ten times. DNA of the CDR3: TGTGCCAGCAGCTCCCACAGGGATGGCAATCAGCCCCAGCATTTT. Its protein product is CASSSHRDGNQPQHF. This chain uses TRBV13 with TRBJ1-5, with a weak D call TRBD1 (6 bases). The CDR3 is 15 amino acids. V lost 4 bases and J lost 2, with 12 bases in between. Germline CDR1 PRHDT, CDR2 FYEKMQ (reference sequence).

The chain links TRBV7-3 to TRBJ1-1; 10 positions match TRBD1. CDR1 SGHTA and CDR2 FQGTGA come from the germline V gene. V lost 4 bases and J lost 10; bases outside the gene matches: 9. The CDR3 totals 14 residues. Written as DNA, the CDR3 is TGTGCCAGCAGCTCAGGGACAGGGGTGGGATCAGCTTTCTTT. It encodes CASSSGTGVGSAFF.

On this clonotype: A much larger clone differs by one base, so this may be a read error. CDR3 nucleotide sequence: TGCAGTGGCGAAAGGGACAGTATGGACACTGAAGCTTTCTTT. Protein product: CSGERDSMDTEAFF. V gene TRBV20-1 combines with J gene TRBJ1-1; 7 bases line up with TRBD1. CDR3 length equals 14 residues. Looked up from germline, CDR1 is DFQATT and CDR2 is SNEGSKA (reference sequence). The J segment lost 3 bases and the V segment lost 7 bases, leaving 11 bases of the junction unmatched.

The rearrangement uses TRBV20-1 and TRBJ2-5; 7 bases match TRBD1. The CDR3 loop spans 13 amino acids. The germline V gene encodes CDR1 DFQATT and CDR2 SNEGSKA (reference sequence). V shed 5 bases, J shed 4 bases, and the junction held 7 bases outside the gene matches. CDR3 amino acids: CSAEQGVGETQYF. The CDR3 DNA sequence: TGCAGTGCTGAGCAGGGGGTGGGAGAGACCCAGTACTTC.

This clonotype has just a few counts. V gene TRBV5-1 combines with J gene TRBJ1-1; the D is unclear. The CDR3 length is 14 residues. Trimming shortened V by 5 bases and J by 6 bases, and 17 bases separated the two germline ends. In germline, CDR1 is SGHRS, CDR2 YFSETQ. CDR3 in DNA: TGCGCCAGCAGGGGGTCCTACAATGTCCCTGAAGCTTTCTTT. Translating gives CASRGSYNVPEAFF.

This clonotype was counted at least ten times. The chain has TRBV11-2 and TRBJ1-2; the D gene is possibly TRBD1 (5 bases). Trimming shortened V by 0 bases and J by 4 bases, and 15 bases separated the two germline ends. CDR1 is SGHAT and CDR2 is FQNNGV in the germline V gene. This CDR3 has 16 residues. This CDR3 is CASSLETVTGPYGYTF. The CDR3, as DNA: TGTGCCAGCAGCTTAGAGACAGTGACGGGTCCCTATGGCTACACCTTC.

This chain joins TRBV12-3 or TRBV12-4 and TRBJ1-6, with 7 positions matching TRBD1. J was trimmed by 7 bases and V by 3 bases; bases with no gene match: 3. This CDR3 has 14 amino acids. CDR3 protein: CASSFDRANSPLHF. The DNA of the CDR3 is TGTGCCAGCAGTTTCGACAGGGCGAATTCACCCCTCCACTTT.

This clonotype was recorded a few times. The chain uses TRBV4-1 and TRBJ1-5, with a possible D match to TRBD1 (5 bases). The CDR3 loop spans 17 amino acids. CDR1 and CDR2 (germline): MGHRA, YSYEKL. V lost 1 base to trimming and J lost 3 bases, with 16 bases between them. CDR3 DNA: TGCGCCAGCAGCCAAGGCCCTGGCAGGGCCTTCAATCAGCCCCAGCATTTT. Translation: CASSQGPGRAFNQPQHF.